These 10 T cell receptor beta chains were sequenced from one sample in a study of graft-versus-host responses after intestinal transplantation. Antigens for these TCRs are unknown. Some clones are missing from TCRdb's copy, which holds only in-frame ones; the method was immunoSEQ multiplex PCR. The sample has roughly 96,000 clones; around 90% are singletons. Source: unstimulated CD8+ T cells sorted from spleen or lymph node cells, taken before intestinal transplant. The receptors stem from a human donor who received an intestinal transplant.

J is TRBJ1-6 and V is TRBV7-6, with 7 nucleotides matching TRBD1. In germline, CDR1 is SGHVS, CDR2 FNYEAQ. The CDR3 is 15 residues long. J gave up 6 bases and V 1 base, and 3 bases lay outside the gene matches. The CDR3 DNA reads as TGTGCCAGCAGCTTAGGACAGGGCGGTAATTCACCCCTCCACTTT. This encodes CASSLGQGGNSPLHF.

The chain has TRBV5-5 and TRBJ2-7; D unresolved. CDR1 is SGHKS and CDR2 is YYEKEE in the germline V gene (reference sequence). CDR3 length: 15 amino acids. V was clipped by 3 bases and J by 0 bases, with 13 bases between them. CDR3 coding DNA: TGTGCCAGCAGCTGGGCCCCGGATAGCTCCTACGAGCAGTACTTC. It specifies CASSWAPDSSYEQYF.

CDR3 sequence reads: CSVEVKATGAYEQYF. The CDR3 DNA reads TGCAGCGTTGAAGTGAAGGCCACAGGGGCCTACGAGCAGTACTTC. The chain carries TRBV29-1 and TRBJ2-7, with 7 bases identical to TRBD1. The CDR3 length is 15 residues. Trimming cost V 1 base and J 2 bases; bases outside gene matches: 8. In germline, CDR1 is SQVTM, CDR2 ANQGSEA.

The chain carries TRBV19 and TRBJ2-7; 8 nucleotides align to TRBD2. Germline assignment: CDR1 LNHDA and CDR2 SQIVND (reference sequence). J was trimmed by 3 bases and V by 5 bases; bases with no gene match: 9. CDR3 length: 15 residues. CDR3 sequence reads: CASSFRTSSFYEQYF. The DNA for the CDR3 is TGTGCCAGTAGTTTCCGGACTAGCTCCTTCTACGAGCAGTACTTC.

In DNA form, the CDR3 reads TGTGCCATCAGTGAATCCAGGACAGGGTTCTTTCACATCGTCTCCTACGAGCAGTACTTC. It encodes CAISESRTGFFHIVSYEQYF. The chain couples TRBV10-3 to TRBJ2-7; 8 bases are a match to TRBD1. Germline assignment: CDR1 ENHRY and CDR2 SYGVKD. The V gene end was trimmed by 3 bases and the J gene end by 0 bases; junction bases not matched to a gene: 19. This CDR3 region has 20 residues.

This chain connects TRBV5-1 to TRBJ2-1; 7 bases fit TRBD1. V was clipped by 0 bases and J by 2 bases; unmatched bases: 5. In germline, CDR1 is SGHRS, CDR2 YFSETQ. The CDR3 extends over 16 amino acids. The CDR3 nucleotides are TGCGCCAGCAGCTTGGGGGGGACAGAGACCTACAATGAGCAGTTCTTC. Its translation is CASSLGGTETYNEQFF.

The chain employs TRBV5-1 and TRBJ2-7; D ambiguous. Per the germline V gene, CDR1 is SGHRS and CDR2 is YFSETQ. This CDR3 is built from 13 residues. Trimming pared 2 bases from V and 0 bases from J, leaving 6 bases between. In nucleotides, the CDR3 is TGCGCCAGCAGCTTTTCCAGCTCCTACGAGCAGTACTTC. This translates into CASSFSSSYEQYF.

The chain uses TRBV30 and TRBJ2-7, with 7 bases lining up with TRBD1. Germline V gene lookup returns CDR1 GTSNPN and CDR2 SVGIG (reference sequence). The CDR3 consists of 14 residues. Trimming at V came to 5 bases and at J to 4 bases, leaving 11 bases not matched to a gene. The CDR3 reads CAWCTGVGEYEQYF. CDR3 nucleotide sequence: TGTGCCTGGTGCACAGGGGTGGGAGAGTACGAGCAGTACTTC.

This clone has a single count. J is TRBJ2-3 and V is TRBV6-1; no definite D call. V shed 7 bases and J shed 1 base, with 9 bases lying between them. CDR1 is MNHNS and CDR2 is SASEGT in the germline V gene. The CDR3 loop spans 13 amino acids. CDR3 nucleotide sequence: TGTGCCAGCATGGGCCTGGGCACAGATACGCAGTATTTT. Its translation is CASMGLGTDTQYF.

The J gene is TRBJ2-7, the V gene TRBV4-1, with TRBD1 identical over 11 bases. V lost 5 bases, J lost 3 bases, and 12 bases stayed unmatched. CDR1 is MGHRA, CDR2 YSYEKL, per germline. The CDR3 sequence is 17 residues long. CDR3 loop: CASSENTPGQGVYEQYF. The CDR3 DNA reads TGCGCCAGCAGCGAAAACACCCCGGGACAGGGGGTCTACGAGCAGTACTTC.